A selection of T cell receptor beta chains follows, all from one sample in a study of CD8 T cells in Susac syndrome. TCRdb reanalysed the immunoSEQ multiplex PCR reads using MiXCR and keeps one entry per CDR3 protein. The sample shows about 120,000 distinct CDR3 sequences, less than 95% of them seen only once. The sequencing input was CD8+ T cells from PBMCs. Receptor source: a human donor in good health. CDR3s include the opening cysteine and the closing phenylalanine or tryptophan. The order of the fields is D gene, clone size, V gene, J gene, CDR3 protein, CDR3 DNA. The D gene is left open where the match is weak. Clone size is given for some rows only: seen once, a few or many times, or a class if the clone is expanded.

d_call: TRBD2; clone_size: NA; v_call: TRBV6-2/TRBV6-3; j_call: TRBJ2-7; cdr3_aa: CASSPTPGLAIRFYEQYF; cdr3_nt: TGTGCCAGCAGTCCGACTCCGGGACTAGCTATCCGGTTCTACGAGCAGTACTTC
d_call: NA; clone_size: NA; v_call: TRBV21-1; j_call: TRBJ1-4; cdr3_aa: CASSRPGQHDEKLFF; cdr3_nt: TGTGCCAGCAGCAGACCGGGACAGCATGATGAAAAACTGTTTTTT
d_call: TRBD2; clone_size: NA; v_call: TRBV12-3/TRBV12-4; j_call: TRBJ2-1; cdr3_aa: CASSPGLAGSSYNEQFF; cdr3_nt: TGTGCCAGCAGCCCCGGACTAGCGGGAAGCTCCTACAATGAGCAGTTCTTC
d_call: NA; clone_size: NA; v_call: TRBV4-3; j_call: TRBJ2-5; cdr3_aa: CASSQDRRGEETQYF; cdr3_nt: TGCGCCAGCAGCCAAGACCGGAGGGGGGAGGAGACCCAGTACTTC
d_call: NA; clone_size: NA; v_call: TRBV3-1; j_call: TRBJ2-1; cdr3_aa: CASSQSRGSSYNEQFF; cdr3_nt: TGTGCCAGCAGCCAATCTCGAGGTAGCTCCTACAATGAGCAGTTCTTC
d_call: NA; clone_size: NA; v_call: TRBV4-2; j_call: TRBJ2-2; cdr3_aa: CASSQITSAGGELFF; cdr3_nt: TGTGCCAGCAGCCAAATAACGTCGGCGGGCGGGGAGCTGTTTTTT
d_call: TRBD1; clone_size: NA; v_call: TRBV6-5; j_call: TRBJ1-1; cdr3_aa: CASSSPDRGNTEAFF; cdr3_nt: TGTGCCAGCAGTTCACCGGACAGGGGAAACACTGAAGCTTTCTTT
d_call: NA; clone_size: NA; v_call: TRBV20-1; j_call: TRBJ2-3; cdr3_aa: CSALGNTDTQYF; cdr3_nt: TGCAGTGCCCTTGGGAACACAGATACGCAGTATTTT
d_call: NA; clone_size: NA; v_call: TRBV9; j_call: TRBJ2-7; cdr3_aa: CASSVRGTSYEQYF; cdr3_nt: TGTGCCAGCAGCGTTAGGGGGACCTCCTACGAGCAGTACTTC
d_call: NA; clone_size: NA; v_call: TRBV27; j_call: TRBJ1-2; cdr3_aa: CASSLSRGGDYGYTF; cdr3_nt: TGTGCCAGCAGTTTATCGAGGGGGGGCGACTATGGCTACACCTTC
d_call: TRBD2; clone_size: NA; v_call: TRBV20-1; j_call: TRBJ2-1; cdr3_aa: CSASGSSGNEQFF; cdr3_nt: TGCAGCGCTAGCGGGAGCTCAGGCAATGAGCAGTTCTTC
d_call: TRBD1; clone_size: NA; v_call: TRBV12-3/TRBV12-4; j_call: TRBJ1-2; cdr3_aa: CASTLGQGPSYGYTF; cdr3_nt: TGTGCCAGCACCCTCGGACAGGGTCCTAGCTATGGCTACACCTTC
d_call: TRBD2; clone_size: few; v_call: TRBV6-2/TRBV6-3; j_call: TRBJ2-3; cdr3_aa: CASSSSSGVTDTQYF; cdr3_nt: TGTGCCAGCAGTTCATCTAGCGGGGTCACAGATACGCAGTATTTT
d_call: NA; clone_size: NA; v_call: TRBV27; j_call: TRBJ1-2; cdr3_aa: CASSSPGSGNARGYTF; cdr3_nt: TGTGCCAGCAGTTCACCCGGGTCAGGAAACGCTCGGGGCTACACCTTC
d_call: TRBD1; clone_size: NA; v_call: TRBV6-5; j_call: TRBJ1-2; cdr3_aa: CASSSGTGGGRGYTF; cdr3_nt: TGTGCCAGCAGTTCCGGGACAGGGGGCGGGCGAGGCTACACCTTC
d_call: NA; clone_size: NA; v_call: TRBV6-2/TRBV6-3; j_call: TRBJ1-1; cdr3_aa: CASSYWLRMNTEAFF; cdr3_nt: TGTGCCAGCAGTTACTGGTTACGAATGAACACTGAAGCTTTCTTT
d_call: NA; clone_size: NA; v_call: TRBV18; j_call: TRBJ2-5; cdr3_aa: CASSPPSEETQYF; cdr3_nt: TGTGCCAGCTCACCACCGAGCGAAGAGACCCAGTACTTC
d_call: NA; clone_size: NA; v_call: TRBV6-5; j_call: TRBJ1-1; cdr3_aa: CASSFFVRAGKLGTEAFF; cdr3_nt: TGTGCCAGCAGTTTTTTTGTTAGGGCAGGGAAGCTCGGCACTGAAGCTTTCTTT
d_call: NA; clone_size: NA; v_call: TRBV6-5; j_call: TRBJ2-2; cdr3_aa: CASSSGQSGELFF; cdr3_nt: TGTGCCAGCAGTTCCGGACAGTCCGGGGAGCTGTTTTTT
d_call: TRBD2; clone_size: NA; v_call: TRBV7-2; j_call: TRBJ2-7; cdr3_aa: CASSKQGTSGASSYEQYF; cdr3_nt: TGTGCCAGCAGCAAACAAGGGACTAGCGGGGCAAGCTCCTACGAGCAGTACTTC
d_call: NA; clone_size: NA; v_call: TRBV13; j_call: TRBJ1-4; cdr3_aa: CASSLGYDGNEKLFF; cdr3_nt: TGTGCCAGCAGCTTAGGGTATGATGGTAATGAAAAACTGTTTTTT
d_call: NA; clone_size: NA; v_call: TRBV7-2; j_call: TRBJ2-7; cdr3_aa: CASSLFGHDSYEQYF; cdr3_nt: TGTGCCAGCAGCTTATTTGGACACGATTCCTACGAGCAGTACTTC
d_call: NA; clone_size: NA; v_call: TRBV7-2; j_call: TRBJ2-5; cdr3_aa: CASSPLRGQETQYF; cdr3_nt: TGTGCCAGCAGCCCGCTCCGGGGACAAGAGACCCAGTACTTC
d_call: NA; clone_size: NA; v_call: TRBV12-3/TRBV12-4; j_call: TRBJ2-5; cdr3_aa: CASSLRTVRETQYF; cdr3_nt: TGTGCCAGCAGTCTCCGGACAGTCCGGGAGACCCAGTACTTC
d_call: NA; clone_size: NA; v_call: TRBV25-1; j_call: TRBJ1-1; cdr3_aa: CASSELGGRRTEAFF; cdr3_nt: TGTGCCAGCAGTGAATTGGGGGGGCGGCGGACTGAAGCTTTCTTT
d_call: TRBD2; clone_size: NA; v_call: TRBV4-3; j_call: TRBJ2-1; cdr3_aa: CASSQDLTGGQFF; cdr3_nt: TGCGCCAGCAGCCAAGATCTAACGGGGGGACAGTTCTTC
d_call: NA; clone_size: NA; v_call: TRBV6-2/TRBV6-3; j_call: TRBJ1-1; cdr3_aa: CASSSLGTSPFF; cdr3_nt: TGTGCCAGCAGTTCCCTCGGGACGAGTCCTTTCTTT
d_call: TRBD1; clone_size: NA; v_call: TRBV29-1; j_call: TRBJ1-2; cdr3_aa: CSVGGTGIGYTF; cdr3_nt: TGCAGCGTTGGCGGGACAGGGATCGGCTACACCTTC
d_call: NA; clone_size: NA; v_call: TRBV6-2/TRBV6-3; j_call: TRBJ2-7; cdr3_aa: CASSPLLGMGEQYF; cdr3_nt: TGTGCCAGCAGTCCCCTCCTGGGGATGGGAGAGCAGTACTTC
d_call: NA; clone_size: NA; v_call: TRBV5-1; j_call: TRBJ1-4; cdr3_aa: CASSSAGGATNEKLFF; cdr3_nt: TGCGCCAGCAGCTCTGCAGGTGGGGCAACTAATGAAAAACTGTTTTTT
d_call: TRBD1; clone_size: once; v_call: TRBV16; j_call: TRBJ1-2; cdr3_aa: CASSRDRGLINGGYTF; cdr3_nt: TGTGCCAGCAGCCGGGACAGGGGATTAATAAACGGTGGCTACACCTTC
d_call: TRBD2; clone_size: NA; v_call: TRBV7-2; j_call: TRBJ2-3; cdr3_aa: CASSLAAGPTDTQYF; cdr3_nt: TGTGCCAGCAGCTTAGCAGCGGGACCCACAGATACGCAGTATTTT
d_call: NA; clone_size: NA; v_call: TRBV27; j_call: TRBJ2-7; cdr3_aa: CASSRLGAGEQYF; cdr3_nt: TGTGCCAGCAGTCGTTTGGGGGCGGGCGAGCAGTACTTC
d_call: TRBD1; clone_size: once; v_call: TRBV27; j_call: TRBJ1-2; cdr3_aa: CASSSDRGRGYTF; cdr3_nt: TGTGCCAGCAGTTCCGACAGGGGTCGGGGCTACACCTTC
d_call: NA; clone_size: NA; v_call: TRBV25-1; j_call: TRBJ1-4; cdr3_aa: CASSESLGSNEKLFF; cdr3_nt: TGTGCCAGCAGTGAATCTCTAGGTTCAAATGAAAAACTGTTTTTT
d_call: NA; clone_size: NA; v_call: TRBV12-3/TRBV12-4; j_call: TRBJ2-5; cdr3_aa: CASSSGHEETQYF; cdr3_nt: TGTGCCAGCAGTTCCGGACACGAAGAGACCCAGTACTTC
d_call: TRBD2; clone_size: NA; v_call: TRBV5-1; j_call: TRBJ2-2; cdr3_aa: CATPSGGHDGELFF; cdr3_nt: TGCGCCACCCCTAGCGGGGGGCATGACGGGGAGCTGTTTTTT
d_call: TRBD1; clone_size: NA; v_call: TRBV4-2; j_call: TRBJ2-2; cdr3_aa: CASSPRQGRAGELFF; cdr3_nt: TGTGCCAGCAGCCCCCGACAGGGAAGGGCCGGGGAGCTGTTTTTT
d_call: NA; clone_size: NA; v_call: TRBV19; j_call: TRBJ2-6; cdr3_aa: CASSINSGANVLTF; cdr3_nt: TGTGCCAGTAGTATTAACTCTGGGGCCAACGTCCTGACTTTC
d_call: NA; clone_size: NA; v_call: TRBV7-2; j_call: TRBJ1-2; cdr3_aa: CASSPEGGRGYTF; cdr3_nt: TGTGCCAGCAGCCCAGAGGGGGGCAGGGGCTACACCTTC
d_call: NA; clone_size: NA; v_call: TRBV7-8; j_call: TRBJ1-5; cdr3_aa: CASSLDSHNQPQHF; cdr3_nt: TGTGCCAGCAGCTTGGACAGCCACAATCAGCCCCAGCATTTT
d_call: TRBD1; clone_size: NA; v_call: TRBV20-1; j_call: TRBJ1-1; cdr3_aa: CSASYSNRDRGLKNTEAFF; cdr3_nt: TGCAGTGCTTCTTACTCAAACCGGGACAGGGGGCTCAAGAACACTGAAGCTTTCTTT
d_call: TRBD2; clone_size: NA; v_call: TRBV27; j_call: TRBJ2-2; cdr3_aa: CASKGTSGFTGELFF; cdr3_nt: TGTGCCAGCAAGGGGACTAGCGGGTTCACCGGGGAGCTGTTTTTT
d_call: NA; clone_size: NA; v_call: TRBV14; j_call: TRBJ1-6; cdr3_aa: CASSQDPVSYNSPLHF; cdr3_nt: TGTGCCAGCAGCCAAGACCCAGTCTCCTATAATTCACCCCTCCACTTT
d_call: TRBD1; clone_size: NA; v_call: TRBV5-1; j_call: TRBJ1-4; cdr3_aa: CASSLGTGSMGKGEKLFF; cdr3_nt: TGCGCCAGCAGCCTGGGGACAGGGAGCATGGGAAAAGGCGAAAAACTGTTTTTT
d_call: TRBD1; clone_size: NA; v_call: TRBV19; j_call: TRBJ1-2; cdr3_aa: CASSIALRTGGVGYTF; cdr3_nt: TGTGCCAGTAGTATAGCCCTACGGACAGGGGGAGTAGGCTACACCTTC
d_call: NA; clone_size: NA; v_call: TRBV4-3; j_call: TRBJ1-1; cdr3_aa: CASSQDTLGSTEAFF; cdr3_nt: TGCGCCAGCAGCCAAGATACTTTGGGGAGCACTGAAGCTTTCTTT
d_call: NA; clone_size: NA; v_call: TRBV7-8; j_call: TRBJ1-5; cdr3_aa: CASAESPGGQPQHF; cdr3_nt: TGTGCCAGCGCAGAAAGTCCCGGGGGCCAGCCCCAGCATTTT
d_call: TRBD2; clone_size: NA; v_call: TRBV9; j_call: TRBJ2-1; cdr3_aa: CASSVVAGAHEQFF; cdr3_nt: TGTGCCAGCAGCGTGGTAGCGGGAGCCCATGAGCAGTTCTTC